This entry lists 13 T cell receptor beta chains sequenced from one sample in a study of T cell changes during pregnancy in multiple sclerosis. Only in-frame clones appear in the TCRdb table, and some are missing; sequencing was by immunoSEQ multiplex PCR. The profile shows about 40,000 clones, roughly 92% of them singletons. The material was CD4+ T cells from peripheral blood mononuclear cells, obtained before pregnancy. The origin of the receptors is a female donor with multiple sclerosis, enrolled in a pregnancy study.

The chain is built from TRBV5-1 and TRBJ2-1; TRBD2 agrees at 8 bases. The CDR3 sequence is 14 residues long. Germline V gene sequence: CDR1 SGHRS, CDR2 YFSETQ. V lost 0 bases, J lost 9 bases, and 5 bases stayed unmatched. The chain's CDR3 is CASSLEGTRVEQFF. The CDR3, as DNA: TGCGCCAGCAGCTTGGAGGGGACTAGAGTTGAGCAGTTCTTC.

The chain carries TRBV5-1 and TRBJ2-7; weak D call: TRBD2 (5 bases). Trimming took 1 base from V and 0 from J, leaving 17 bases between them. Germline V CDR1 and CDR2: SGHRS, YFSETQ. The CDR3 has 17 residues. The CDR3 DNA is TGCGCCAGCAGCTTGACTAGTTTAGTATCGAGCTCCTACGAGCAGTACTTC. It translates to CASSLTSLVSSSYEQYF.

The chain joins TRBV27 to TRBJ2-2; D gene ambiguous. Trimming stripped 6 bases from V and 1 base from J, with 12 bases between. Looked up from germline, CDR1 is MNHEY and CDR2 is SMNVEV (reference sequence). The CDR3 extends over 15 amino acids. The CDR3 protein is CASREYQKNTGELFF. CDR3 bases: TGTGCCAGCAGGGAGTACCAGAAGAACACCGGGGAGCTGTTTTTT.

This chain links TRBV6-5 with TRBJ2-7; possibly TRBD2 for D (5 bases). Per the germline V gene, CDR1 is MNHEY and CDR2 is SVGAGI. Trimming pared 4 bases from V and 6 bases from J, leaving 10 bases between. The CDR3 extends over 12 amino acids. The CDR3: CASSSKRSEQYF. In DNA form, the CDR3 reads TGTGCCAGCAGTTCTAAGCGGAGCGAGCAGTACTTC.

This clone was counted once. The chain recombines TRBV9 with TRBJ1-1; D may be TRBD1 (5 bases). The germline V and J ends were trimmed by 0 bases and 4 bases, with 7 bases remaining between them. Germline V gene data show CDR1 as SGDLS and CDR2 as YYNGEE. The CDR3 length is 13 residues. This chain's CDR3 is CASSVGGSTEAFF. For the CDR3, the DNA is TGTGCCAGCAGCGTAGGGGGCAGCACTGAAGCTTTCTTT.

The CDR3 nucleotides read TGTGCCAGCAGTTTATTAGGGGGCGCCACGGACGAGCAGTACTTC. This sequence encodes CASSLLGGATDEQYF. This sequence joins TRBV27 and TRBJ2-7; 7 bases map to TRBD1. Trimming cost V 1 base and J 5 bases; bases outside gene matches: 8. Germline lookup yields CDR1 MNHEY and CDR2 SMNVEV (reference sequence). CDR3 size: 15 residues.

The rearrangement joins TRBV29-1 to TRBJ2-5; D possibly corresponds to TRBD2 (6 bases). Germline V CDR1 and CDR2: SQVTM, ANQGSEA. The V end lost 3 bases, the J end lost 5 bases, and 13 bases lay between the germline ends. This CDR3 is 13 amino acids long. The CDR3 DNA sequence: TGCAGCGTTGAGTGGACTATCAGGGAGACCCAGTACTTC. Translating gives CSVEWTIRETQYF.

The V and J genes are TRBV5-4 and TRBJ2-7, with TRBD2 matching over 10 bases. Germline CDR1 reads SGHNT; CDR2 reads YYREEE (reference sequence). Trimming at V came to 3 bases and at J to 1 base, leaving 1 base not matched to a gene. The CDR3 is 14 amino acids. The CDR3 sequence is CASSWTSGSYEQYF. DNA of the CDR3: TGTGCCAGCAGCTGGACTAGCGGATCCTACGAGCAGTACTTC.

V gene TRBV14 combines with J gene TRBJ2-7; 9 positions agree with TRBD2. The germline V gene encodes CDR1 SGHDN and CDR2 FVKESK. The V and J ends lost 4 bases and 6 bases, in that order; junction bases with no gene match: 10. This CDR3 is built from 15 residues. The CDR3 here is CASSLTAASGTEQYF. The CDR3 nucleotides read TGTGCCAGCAGCCTAACCGCCGCTAGCGGGACCGAGCAGTACTTC. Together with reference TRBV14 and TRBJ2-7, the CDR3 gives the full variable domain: EAGVTQFPSHSVIEKGQTVTLRCDPISGHDNLYWYRRVMGKEIKFLLHFVKESKQDESGMPNNRFLAERTGGTYSTLKVQPAELEDSGVYFCASSLTAASGTEQYFGPGTRLTVT.

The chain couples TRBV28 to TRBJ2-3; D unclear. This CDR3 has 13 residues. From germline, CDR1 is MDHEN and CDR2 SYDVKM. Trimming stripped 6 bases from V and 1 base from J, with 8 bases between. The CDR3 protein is CASRAPGTDTQYF. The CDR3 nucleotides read TGTGCCAGCAGGGCTCCCGGCACAGATACGCAGTATTTT.

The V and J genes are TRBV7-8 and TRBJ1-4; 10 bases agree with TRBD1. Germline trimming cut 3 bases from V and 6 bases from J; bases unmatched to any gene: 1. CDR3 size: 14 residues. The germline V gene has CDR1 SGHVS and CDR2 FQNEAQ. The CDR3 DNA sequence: TGTGCCAGCAGCTTGGGACAGGGGTATGAAAAACTGTTTTTT. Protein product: CASSLGQGYEKLFF.

The DNA for the CDR3 is TGCGCCAGCAGCTTGGTTACAGGGGCTTCAGATACGCAGTATTTT. Translating gives CASSLVTGASDTQYF. The genes are TRBV5-1 and TRBJ2-3; 7 nucleotides line up with TRBD1. In germline, CDR1 is SGHRS, CDR2 YFSETQ. CDR3 length equals 15 residues. V gave up 0 bases and J gave up 4 bases; unmatched junction bases: 5.

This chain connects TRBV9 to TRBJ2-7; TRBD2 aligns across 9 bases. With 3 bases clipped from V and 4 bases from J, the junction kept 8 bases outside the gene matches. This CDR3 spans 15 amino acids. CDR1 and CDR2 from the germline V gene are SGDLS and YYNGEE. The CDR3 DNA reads TGTGCCAGCAGCGCTCATAGCGGGAGTAATTACGAGCAGTACTTC. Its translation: CASSAHSGSNYEQYF. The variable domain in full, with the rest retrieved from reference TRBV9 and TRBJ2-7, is DSGVTQTPKHLITATGQRVTLRCSPRSGDLSVYWYQQSLDQGLQFLIQYYNGEERAKGNILERFSAQQFPDLHSELNLSSLELGDSALYFCASSAHSGSNYEQYFGPGTRLTVT.